The clone carrying this T cell receptor (beta chain) was counted only a few times. Its target is not known. Trimming shortened V by 3 bases and J by 10 bases, and 16 bases separated the two germline ends. CDR3 size: 14 residues. Germline V CDR1 and CDR2: SEHNR, FQNEAQ (reference sequence). The library targeted TCRbeta and was prepared with unique molecular identifiers. MiXCR, run by TCRdb on the PCR reads, gives a single entry per CDR3 protein. The sample lists more than 85,000 distinct CDR3 sequences, approximately 6% seen once, with about 6% in the top ten. This sample stems from a study of T-cell reconstitution after alpha-beta-depleted transplantation in children. The study's findings and limits: Surviving recipient T cells and intrathymic progenitors accounted for some patients' high TCRbeta diversity at day 60.

The source material was PBMCs, mostly from graft donor cells, sampled 60 days after TCRalphabeta/CD19-depleted stem cell transplant. The chain links TRBV7-9 to TRBJ1-3; possibly TRBD1 for D (6 bases). This receptor was obtained from a female patient under 10 years old who had a stem cell transplant for Fanconi anemia, so the T cells may come from the graft donor. For the CDR3, the DNA is TGTGCCAGCAGCTTTAGGGGGGCGCCCAATACCATATATTTT. Its translation is CASSFRGAPNTIYF.